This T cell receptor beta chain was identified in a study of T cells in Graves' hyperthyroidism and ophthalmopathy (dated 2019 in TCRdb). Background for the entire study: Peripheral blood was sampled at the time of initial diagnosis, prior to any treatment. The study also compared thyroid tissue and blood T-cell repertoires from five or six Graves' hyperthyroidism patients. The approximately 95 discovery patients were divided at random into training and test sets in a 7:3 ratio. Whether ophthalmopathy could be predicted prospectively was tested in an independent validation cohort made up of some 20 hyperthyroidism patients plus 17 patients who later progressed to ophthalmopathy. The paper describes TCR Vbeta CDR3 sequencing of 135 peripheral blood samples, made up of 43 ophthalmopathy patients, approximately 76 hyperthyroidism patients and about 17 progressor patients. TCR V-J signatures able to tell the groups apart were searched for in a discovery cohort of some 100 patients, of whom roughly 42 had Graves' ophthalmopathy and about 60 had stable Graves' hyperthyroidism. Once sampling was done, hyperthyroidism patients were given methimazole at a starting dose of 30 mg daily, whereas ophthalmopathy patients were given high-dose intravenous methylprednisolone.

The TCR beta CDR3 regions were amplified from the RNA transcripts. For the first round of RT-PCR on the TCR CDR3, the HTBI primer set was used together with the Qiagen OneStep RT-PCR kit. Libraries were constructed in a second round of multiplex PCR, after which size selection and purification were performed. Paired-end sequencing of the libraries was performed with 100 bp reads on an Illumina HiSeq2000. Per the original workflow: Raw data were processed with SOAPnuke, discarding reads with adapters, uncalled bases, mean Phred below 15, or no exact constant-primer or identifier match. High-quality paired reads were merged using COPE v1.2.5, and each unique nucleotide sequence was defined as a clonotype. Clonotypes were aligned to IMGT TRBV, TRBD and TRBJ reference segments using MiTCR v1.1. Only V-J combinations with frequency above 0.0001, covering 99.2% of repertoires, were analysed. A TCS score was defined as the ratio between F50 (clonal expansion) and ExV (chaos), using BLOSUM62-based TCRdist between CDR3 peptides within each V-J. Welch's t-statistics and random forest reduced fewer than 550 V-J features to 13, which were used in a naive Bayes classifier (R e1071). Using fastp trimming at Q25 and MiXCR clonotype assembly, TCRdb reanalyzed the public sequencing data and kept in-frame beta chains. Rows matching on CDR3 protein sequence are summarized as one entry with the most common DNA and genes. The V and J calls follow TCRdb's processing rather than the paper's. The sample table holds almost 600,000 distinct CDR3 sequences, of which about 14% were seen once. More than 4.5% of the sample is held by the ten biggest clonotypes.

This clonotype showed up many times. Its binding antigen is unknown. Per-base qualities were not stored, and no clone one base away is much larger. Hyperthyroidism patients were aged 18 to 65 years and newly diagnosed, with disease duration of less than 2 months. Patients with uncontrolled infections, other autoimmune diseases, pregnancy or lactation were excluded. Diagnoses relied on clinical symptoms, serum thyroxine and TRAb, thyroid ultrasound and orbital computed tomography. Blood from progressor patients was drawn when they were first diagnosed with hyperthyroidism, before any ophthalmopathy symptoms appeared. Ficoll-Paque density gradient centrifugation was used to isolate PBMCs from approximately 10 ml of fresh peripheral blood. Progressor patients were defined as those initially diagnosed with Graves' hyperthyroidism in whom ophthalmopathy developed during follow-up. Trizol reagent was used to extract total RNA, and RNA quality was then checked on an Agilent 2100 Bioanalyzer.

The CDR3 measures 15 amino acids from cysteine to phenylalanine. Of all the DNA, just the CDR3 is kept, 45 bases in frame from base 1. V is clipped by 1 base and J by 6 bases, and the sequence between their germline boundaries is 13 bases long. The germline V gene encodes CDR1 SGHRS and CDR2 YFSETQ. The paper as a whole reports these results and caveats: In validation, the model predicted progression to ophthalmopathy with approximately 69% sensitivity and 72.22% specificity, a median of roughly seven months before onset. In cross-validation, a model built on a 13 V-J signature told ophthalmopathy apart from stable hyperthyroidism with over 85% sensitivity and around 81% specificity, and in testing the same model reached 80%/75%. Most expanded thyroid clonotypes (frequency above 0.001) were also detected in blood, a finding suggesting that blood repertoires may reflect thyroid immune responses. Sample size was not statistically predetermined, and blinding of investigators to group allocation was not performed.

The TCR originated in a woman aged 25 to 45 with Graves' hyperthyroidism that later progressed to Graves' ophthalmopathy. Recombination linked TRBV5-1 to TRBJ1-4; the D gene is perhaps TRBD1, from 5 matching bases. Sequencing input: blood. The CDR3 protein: CASSLWPRGDEKLFF. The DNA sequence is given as TGCGCCAGCAGCTTGTGGCCGCGGGGGGATGAAAAACTGTTTTTT.